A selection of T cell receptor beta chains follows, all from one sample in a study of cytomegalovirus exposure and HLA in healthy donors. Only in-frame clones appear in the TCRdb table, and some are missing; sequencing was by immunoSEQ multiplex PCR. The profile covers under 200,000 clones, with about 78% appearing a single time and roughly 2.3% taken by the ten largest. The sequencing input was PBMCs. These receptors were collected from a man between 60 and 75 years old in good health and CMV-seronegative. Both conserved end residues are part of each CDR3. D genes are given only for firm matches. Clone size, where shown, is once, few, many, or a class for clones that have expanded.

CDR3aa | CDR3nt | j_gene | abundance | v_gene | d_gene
CASSHKTRGLAGELFF | TGTGCCAGCAGCCATAAGACTAGAGGGTTAGCCGGGGAGCTGTTTTTT | TRBJ2-2 | - | TRBV11-3 | -
CASSLGGATKETQYF | TGCGCCAGCAGCTTGGGTGGGGCTACTAAGGAGACCCAGTACTTC | TRBJ2-5 | - | TRBV5-1 | -
CASSIQATGNIQYF | TGTGCCAGCAGCATACAGGCGACTGGGAACATTCAGTACTTC | TRBJ2-4 | - | TRBV5-8 | -
CASSLTGNVPYEQYF | TGTGCCAGCAGCTTAACCGGGAACGTCCCCTACGAGCAGTACTTC | TRBJ2-7 | - | TRBV6-5 | -
CASSPRTEAFF | TGTGCCAGCAGCCCCAGGACTGAAGCTTTCTTT | TRBJ1-1 | few | TRBV6-6 | -
CASSIEGRDRVKNIQYF | TGTGCCAGTAGTATAGAAGGAAGAGACAGGGTCAAAAACATTCAGTACTTC | TRBJ2-4 | - | TRBV19 | TRBD1
CASSLAWGLGTEAFF | TGTGCCAGCAGCTTAGCTTGGGGCTTAGGCACTGAAGCTTTCTTT | TRBJ1-1 | - | TRBV7-6 | -
CASSSGQWHYEQYF | TGTGCCAGCAGTTCGGGACAGTGGCACTACGAGCAGTACTTC | TRBJ2-7 | - | TRBV27 | TRBD1
CASSEGGGNSPLHF | TGTGCCAGCAGTGAAGGGGGCGGTAATTCACCCCTCCACTTT | TRBJ1-6 | - | TRBV6-4 | TRBD1
CASSPGGITGGPFNQPQHF | TGTGCCAGCAGTCCCGGCGGGATTACAGGGGGCCCTTTCAATCAGCCCCAGCATTTT | TRBJ1-5 | - | TRBV28 | TRBD1
CASKKAPGDEQFF | TGTGCCAGCAAGAAGGCCCCGGGGGATGAGCAGTTCTTC | TRBJ2-1 | once | TRBV13 | -
CASRSGLNQPQHF | TGTGCCAGCCGCAGTGGACTCAATCAGCCCCAGCATTTT | TRBJ1-5 | - | TRBV28 | -
CASSVGVGLTMNTEAFF | TGTGCCAGCAGCGTAGGTGTGGGACTTACCATGAACACTGAAGCTTTCTTT | TRBJ1-1 | few | TRBV9 | -
CASSPKGLGLRVSTDTQYF | TGTGCCAGCAGCCCCAAGGGGTTGGGACTGAGGGTTAGCACAGATACGCAGTATTTT | TRBJ2-3 | - | TRBV5-4 | -
CAIRDSPYNEQFF | TGTGCCATCAGGGACAGTCCCTACAATGAGCAGTTCTTC | TRBJ2-1 | - | TRBV10-3 | -
CASSVLPVTSGGTGLLNNEQFF | TGTGCCAGCAGCGTCCTACCGGTGACTAGCGGGGGGACTGGACTCCTTAACAATGAGCAGTTCTTC | TRBJ2-1 | - | TRBV9 | TRBD2
CASSPVRLNYGYTF | TGTGCCAGCAGTCCCGTCAGGCTTAACTATGGCTACACCTTC | TRBJ1-2 | - | TRBV6-5 | -
CASSPDSTRVGEQYF | TGTGCCAGCTCACCTGACTCGACTAGAGTTGGCGAGCAGTACTTC | TRBJ2-7 | once | TRBV18 | -
CASSLDRGRADNEQFF | TGCGCCAGCAGCCTCGACAGGGGGCGAGCCGACAATGAGCAGTTCTTC | TRBJ2-1 | - | TRBV5-1 | TRBD1
CASSRPPRGTYEQYF | TGTGCCAGCAGCCGGCCTCCAAGGGGGACCTACGAGCAGTACTTC | TRBJ2-7 | medium-sized | TRBV5-8 | -
CASSLWAARLNTEAFF | TGTGCCAGCAGTTTATGGGCAGCCCGCCTGAACACTGAAGCTTTCTTT | TRBJ1-1 | - | TRBV27 | -
CASSQDGRSYGYTF | TGCGCCAGCAGCCAAGATGGGAGGTCCTATGGCTACACCTTC | TRBJ1-2 | - | TRBV4-3 | -
CASSDGQGTDTQYF | TGTGCCAGCAGTGACGGACAGGGCACAGATACGCAGTATTTT | TRBJ2-3 | medium-sized | TRBV6-4 | TRBD1
CASSRGLASAGDTQYF | TGTGCCAGCAGCCGTGGACTAGCCTCGGCCGGAGATACGCAGTATTTT | TRBJ2-3 | few | TRBV9 | TRBD2
CSVSDFYGYTF | TGCAGCGTCTCGGACTTCTATGGCTACACCTTC | TRBJ1-2 | - | TRBV29-1 | -
CASSLASGGNEQFF | TGTGCCAGCAGCTTGGCTTCAGGGGGCAATGAGCAGTTCTTC | TRBJ2-1 | - | TRBV7-2 | TRBD1
CASSLGLAGSGREQYF | TGTGCCAGCAGCCTGGGACTAGCGGGATCCGGCCGCGAGCAGTACTTC | TRBJ2-7 | - | TRBV7-2 | TRBD2
CASSSDGQGAWGTEAFF | TGTGCCAGCAGCTCAGACGGACAGGGGGCTTGGGGCACTGAAGCTTTCTTT | TRBJ1-1 | - | TRBV7-9 | TRBD1
CASSFSSPASGFAWTQYF | TGTGCCAGCAGCTTTTCTTCTCCGGCTAGCGGCTTCGCATGGACCCAGTACTTC | TRBJ2-5 | - | TRBV7-6 | TRBD2
CASSEEWYGRAQYF | TGTGCCAGCAGTGAAGAGTGGTACGGGCGGGCCCAGTACTTC | TRBJ2-5 | - | TRBV6-1 | -
CASSPEISGANVLTF | TGTGCCAGCAGCCCGGAGATCTCTGGGGCCAACGTCCTGACTTTC | TRBJ2-6 | - | TRBV7-2 | -
CASGGTEAFF | TGTGCCAGCGGAGGGACTGAAGCTTTCTTT | TRBJ1-1 | - | TRBV9 | -
CASRTGETQYF | TGTGCCAGCAGAACAGGGGAGACCCAGTACTTC | TRBJ2-5 | - | TRBV19 | -
CASSPTGGSYNEQFF | TGTGCCAGCAGTCCAACAGGGGGCTCCTACAATGAGCAGTTCTTC | TRBJ2-1 | - | TRBV6-5 | TRBD1
CSAKPLNEQFF | TGCAGTGCTAAGCCCCTCAATGAGCAGTTCTTC | TRBJ2-1 | - | TRBV20-1 | -
CASSLQGAAGNTIYF | TGTGCCAGCAGCCTCCAGGGGGCGGCTGGAAACACCATATATTTT | TRBJ1-3 | - | TRBV6-6 | TRBD1
CASSQGPSGNPYEQYF | TGCGCCAGCAGCCAAGGTCCCTCCGGTAACCCCTACGAGCAGTACTTC | TRBJ2-7 | - | TRBV4-3 | -
CATLGTGQRSGSYEQYF | TGTGCCACCCTCGGGACAGGGCAAAGGTCTGGTTCCTACGAGCAGTACTTC | TRBJ2-7 | - | TRBV27 | TRBD1
CASSPAGGPFDEQFF | TGTGCCAGCAGTCCAGCGGGAGGGCCTTTCGATGAGCAGTTCTTC | TRBJ2-1 | - | TRBV25-1 | TRBD2
CAISADSSYSGNTIYF | TGTGCCATCAGTGCGGACAGTTCGTACTCTGGAAACACCATATATTTT | TRBJ1-3 | - | TRBV10-3 | -
CASSEASSGGTRNEQFF | TGTGCCAGCAGTGAAGCGAGTAGCGGGGGGACACGCAATGAGCAGTTCTTC | TRBJ2-1 | - | TRBV2 | TRBD2
CASSGHSNQPQHF | TGTGCCAGCAGCGGGCACAGCAATCAGCCCCAGCATTTT | TRBJ1-5 | - | TRBV9 | -
CASSLVTEYQETQYF | TGTGCCAGCAGCTTGGTCACAGAATACCAAGAGACCCAGTACTTC | TRBJ2-5 | - | TRBV5-8 | -
CASSATGAGNTIYF | TGTGCCAGCAGCGCGACAGGGGCTGGAAACACCATATATTTT | TRBJ1-3 | - | TRBV7-8 | TRBD1
CASRPAGPTEAFF | TGTGCCAGCAGACCGGCGGGCCCCACTGAAGCTTTCTTT | TRBJ1-1 | - | TRBV27 | -
CASSLGDRGPRNTIYF | TGCGCCAGCAGCTTGGGTGACAGGGGCCCCCGAAACACCATATATTTT | TRBJ1-3 | - | TRBV5-1 | TRBD1
CASRKGVNQETQYF | TGTGCCAGCAGAAAAGGAGTGAACCAAGAGACCCAGTACTTC | TRBJ2-5 | - | TRBV28 | -
CASSIRGRNSPLHF | TGTGCCAGTAGTATACGGGGGAGGAATTCACCCCTCCACTTT | TRBJ1-6 | - | TRBV19 | -
CASSIGRSSSDEQFF | TGTGCCAGTAGTATCGGGAGGTCCTCATCGGATGAGCAGTTCTTC | TRBJ2-1 | - | TRBV19 | TRBD2
CASSVNSGSGRDTQYF | TGTGCCAGCAGCGTAAACAGCGGGTCTGGACGAGATACGCAGTATTTT | TRBJ2-3 | - | TRBV9 | -
CASSAGVLAVNTGELFF | TGCGCCAGCAGCGCAGGAGTACTAGCAGTGAACACCGGGGAGCTGTTTTTT | TRBJ2-2 | few | TRBV4-3 | -
CAWNSGRSSYEQYF | TGTGCCTGGAATAGCGGGAGGAGCTCCTACGAGCAGTACTTC | TRBJ2-7 | - | TRBV30 | TRBD2
CATSGTNTGELFF | TGTGCCACTAGCGGTACTAACACCGGGGAGCTGTTTTTT | TRBJ2-2 | - | TRBV10-3 | TRBD2